This T cell receptor (beta chain) was documented in a study of blood T cell repertoires in COVID-19 (dated by TCRdb to the early 2020s). Broadly, across the study: Samples from collaborators originated in the United States, Italy and Spain and spanned both the acute and convalescent phases of COVID-19. The material from the prospective study consisted of cDNA or gDNA derived from T cells, B-cell-depleted T cells, or PBMCs. Deeply sampled blood TCRbeta repertoires from subjects exposed to, actively infected with, or recovered from COVID-19 were included in the dataset. The repertoires were made available in a free public database intended to serve as a resource for research on the immune response to SARS-CoV-2. Samples came from the ongoing ImmuneRACE study (first 160 participants) plus 1,254 subjects from 6 global collaborators. Nearly every sample came with metadata listing a de-identified subject ID, COVID-19 status, age in years and sex. Where available, HLA class I and class II types were obtained from metadata supplied by the sample provider rather than from assay-based typing.

TCRbeta CDR3 regions were amplified from genomic DNA by means of the immunoSEQ Assay, a bias-controlled multiplex PCR. The study's own analysis went as follows. Within the assay, amplification of reference gene primers was used to estimate how many nucleated cells each sample contained. To quantify the absolute abundance of each unique TCRbeta CDR3 rearrangement, sequence reads were collapsed and filtered. For each sample, productive Simpson clonality was calculated by taking the square root of Simpson's diversity index across productive rearrangements. The source is immuneACCESS, and TCRdb retained only in-frame sequences with V and J called. Part of the clones is not carried over; for the studies checked, unresolved V genes explain less than half of this, and the remainder is unexplained. V, J and clone size are those of that table, while D and trimming were read from the DNA. In this sample the table shows approximately 260,000 clones, under 90% of which occur a single time. The ten largest clones take up 8.6% of the sample.

General conclusions and limits of the study: The quantity of clinical and demographic metadata differed by source and by participant and was supplied without curation.

Comment on this clone: Its recognized antigen is unknown. Base qualities are missing; no much larger clone stands one base away.

Each collaborating institution followed its own protocols to collect whole blood in K2EDTA tubes. For TCRbeta analysis, collaborator samples were shipped as frozen whole blood, as isolated PBMCs, or as DNA extracted from either sample type. The germline V and J ends show losses of 5 bases and 7 bases respectively, and no gene match explains 7 bases of the junction. In the germline V gene (reference sequence), CDR1 corresponds to SGHAT and CDR2 to FQDESV. Including the terminal cysteine and phenylalanine, the CDR3 comprises 15 residues. CDR3 DNA is the only sequence kept; it has 45 bases, read in frame from the first base.

The receptor was derived from a human donor in a cohort sampled during active COVID-19. The receptor chain draws on TRBV11-1 and TRBJ2-1, with 11 middle bases fitting TRBD2. Sequencing used peripheral blood. The DNA is TGTGCCAGCAGCACAACTAGCGGGGGAGTTAATGAGCAGTTCTTC. The encoded protein is CASSTTSGGVNEQFF.